These 15 T cell receptor beta chains came from one sample sequenced in a study of blood T cell repertoires in COVID-19. Profiling relied on immunoSEQ multiplex PCR, and the TCRdb table lists in-frame clones only, not all of them. The repertoire has about 120,000 clones, 70% to 80% of them found once; the top ten carry 2% to 3%. The sample consisted of peripheral blood. The receptors were sampled from a man in his fifties or sixties with acute or convalescent COVID-19.

The V and J genes are TRBV4-2 and TRBJ2-7; D unresolved. Germline V lookup: CDR1 LGHNA, CDR2 YNFKEQ. V was clipped by 4 bases and J by 0 bases, with 13 bases between them. The CDR3 consists of 15 residues. CDR3 residues: CASSPSPTGSYEQYF. The CDR3, as DNA: TGTGCCAGCAGCCCGAGCCCGACGGGCTCCTACGAGCAGTACTTC.

The sample holds a few counts of this clone. CDR3 in amino acids: CASSLRQGTDTQYF. DNA for the CDR3: TGCGCCAGCAGCTTGAGACAGGGCACAGATACGCAGTATTTT. The gene calls are TRBV5-1 and TRBJ2-3; a weak D match, TRBD1 (6 bases). The V and J ends lost 1 base and 1 base respectively, with 7 bases between them. This CDR3 comprises 14 residues. The germline V gene has CDR1 SGHRS and CDR2 YFSETQ.

This clone was found once. The V call is TRBV7-3, the J call TRBJ2-2; TRBD2 is a possible D gene (6 bases). Germline V gene data show CDR1 as SGHTA and CDR2 as FQGTGA. This CDR3 has 18 residues. Trimming removed 1 base at V and 5 bases at J, with 20 bases between. The CDR3 region has the DNA TGTGCCAGCAGCTTAAAGGGTGTCCGGTCGGGAGTTACCGGGGAGCTGTTTTTT. Its protein product is CASSLKGVRSGVTGELFF.

This clone was observed a handful of times. The CDR3 nucleotides read TGCGCCAGCAGCTCGCGGACAGGAGCGAACACTGAAGCTTTCTTT. Translating gives CASSSRTGANTEAFF. The chain employs TRBV5-1 and TRBJ1-1, with 7 bases that match TRBD1. Trimming at V came to 3 bases and at J to 1 base, leaving 6 bases not matched to a gene. The CDR3 is 15 amino acids. Germline loops: CDR1 SGHRS, CDR2 YFSETQ.

The V gene is TRBV10-3, the J gene TRBJ2-2, with 9 bases that match TRBD1. Germline V lookup: CDR1 ENHRY, CDR2 SYGVKD. This CDR3 contains 16 residues. V shed 3 bases and J 6 bases; nucleotides not matched to a gene: 8. This CDR3 reads CAISEFGTGIAGELFF. The DNA of the CDR3 is TGTGCCATCAGTGAATTCGGGACAGGGATAGCCGGGGAGCTGTTTTTT.

In this sample, this clone turned up once. The chain combines TRBV5-4 with TRBJ2-3; TRBD2 matches at 12 bases. The CDR3 consists of 15 residues. The trim removed 4 bases at V and 3 bases at J, leaving 3 bases unmatched. Germline V gives CDR1 SGHNT, CDR2 YYREEE (reference sequence). The DNA of the CDR3 is TGTGCCAGCAGCCCGGGACTAGCGGGTACAGATACGCAGTATTTT. It encodes CASSPGLAGTDTQYF.

The chain uses TRBV9 and TRBJ2-2, with 7 nucleotides matching TRBD2. The V and J ends lost 4 bases and 4 bases, in that order; junction bases with no gene match: 10. The germline V gene has CDR1 SGDLS and CDR2 YYNGEE. This CDR3 region has 16 residues. The CDR3 spells CASSPPGGGSTGELFF. In DNA, the CDR3 is TGTGCCAGCAGCCCACCGGGGGGTGGTAGCACCGGGGAGCTGTTTTTT.

This rearrangement joins TRBV19 to TRBJ2-1; 11 bases agree with TRBD2. The CDR3 is made up of 19 amino acids. J was trimmed by 1 base and V by 3 bases; bases with no gene match: 11. Germline loops: CDR1 LNHDA, CDR2 SQIVND (reference sequence). The CDR3 DNA sequence: TGTGCCAGTAGTATGGCCGGGCTAGCGGGAGGTCTGTCCTACAATGAGCAGTTCTTC. It codes for CASSMAGLAGGLSYNEQFF. The full variable domain, rest sourced from reference TRBV19 and TRBJ2-1, is DGGITQSPKYLFRKEGQNVTLSCEQNLNHDAMYWYRQDPGQGLRLIYYSQIVNDFQKGDIAEGYSVSREKKESFPLTVTSAQKNPTAFYLCASSMAGLAGGLSYNEQFFGPGTRLTVL.

The chain couples TRBV28 to TRBJ2-1; 9 bases line up with TRBD1. V shed 5 bases and J 9 bases; nucleotides not matched to a gene: 20. The CDR3 length is 18 residues. Germline V gives CDR1 MDHEN, CDR2 SYDVKM. Here the CDR3 reads CASSPGTGKSKVLGEQFF. Written as DNA, the CDR3 is TGTGCCAGCAGTCCCGGGACAGGGAAATCGAAAGTCCTGGGTGAGCAGTTCTTC.

V usage is TRBV7-3 and J usage is TRBJ1-1; TRBD1 matches at 9 bases. J gave up 0 bases and V 5 bases, and 7 bases lay outside the gene matches. Germline loops: CDR1 SGHTA, CDR2 FQGTGA. The CDR3 consists of 16 residues. In nucleotides, the CDR3 is TGTGCCAGCAGCCGACCGACAGGGGGGATGAACACTGAAGCTTTCTTT. It specifies CASSRPTGGMNTEAFF.

The V call is TRBV15, the J call TRBJ2-2; TRBD1 matches 11 bases. Germline loops: CDR1 LNHNV, CDR2 YYDKDF (reference sequence). CDR3 size: 18 residues. Trimming cost V 4 bases and J 5 bases; bases outside gene matches: 12. This chain's CDR3 is CATSNPRLGTGGTGELFF. The CDR3 bases are TGTGCCACCAGCAATCCTCGGCTGGGGACAGGGGGTACCGGGGAGCTGTTTTTT.

J is TRBJ2-3 and V is TRBV11-2, with 9 bases fitting TRBD2. The CDR3 runs 16 residues. Germline V lookup: CDR1 SGHAT, CDR2 FQNNGV. The ends lost 1 base at V and 2 bases at J; junction bases unmatched: 4. The CDR3 DNA is TGTGCCAGCAGCTTAGCCGGCGGGGGGGCCACAGATACGCAGTATTTT. It translates to CASSLAGGGATDTQYF. The variable domain in full, with the rest retrieved from reference TRBV11-2 and TRBJ2-3, is EAGVAQSPRYKIIEKRQSVAFWCNPISGHATLYWYQQILGQGPKLLIQFQNNGVVDDSQLPKDRFSAERLKGVDSTLKIQPAKLEDSAVYLCASSLAGGGATDTQYFGPGTRLTVL.

Only one count was recorded for this clone. V and J are TRBV11-2 and TRBJ2-3, with TRBD2 matching 9 bases. CDR1 SGHAT and CDR2 FQNNGV come from the germline V gene. The CDR3 covers 12 residues. V lost 4 bases to trimming and J lost 11 bases; unmatched junction nucleotides: 4. CDR3 sequence (DNA): TGTGCCAGCAGCTGGACTAGCGCCGAGCAGTATTTT. Translating gives CASSWTSAEQYF.

The V call is TRBV5-1, the J call TRBJ1-4, with D perhaps matching TRBD1 (5 bases). This CDR3 contains 15 residues. The germline V gene encodes CDR1 SGHRS and CDR2 YFSETQ. V lost 5 bases to trimming and J lost 8 bases, with 19 bases between them. CDR3 loop: CASRFQGGDGEKLFF. Written as DNA, the CDR3 is TGCGCCAGCAGATTCCAGGGCGGGGACGGAGAAAAACTGTTTTTT.

This clone was seen only once. The rearrangement uses TRBV7-9 and TRBJ1-1; 7 bases fit TRBD1. This CDR3 has 14 amino acids. Trimming took 2 bases from V and 3 from J; bases not matched to a gene: 3. The germline V gene encodes CDR1 SEHNR and CDR2 FQNEAQ (reference sequence). The CDR3 spells CASSLSGQYTEAFF. In DNA, the CDR3 is TGTGCCAGCAGCTTATCGGGACAGTACACTGAAGCTTTCTTT. Supplemented by reference TRBV7-9 and TRBJ1-1, the full variable domain reads DTGVSQNPRHKITKRGQNVTFRCDPISEHNRLYWYRQTLGQGPEFLTYFQNEAQLEKSRLLSDRFSAERPKGSFSTLEIQRTEQGDSAMYLCASSLSGQYTEAFFGQGTRLTVV.